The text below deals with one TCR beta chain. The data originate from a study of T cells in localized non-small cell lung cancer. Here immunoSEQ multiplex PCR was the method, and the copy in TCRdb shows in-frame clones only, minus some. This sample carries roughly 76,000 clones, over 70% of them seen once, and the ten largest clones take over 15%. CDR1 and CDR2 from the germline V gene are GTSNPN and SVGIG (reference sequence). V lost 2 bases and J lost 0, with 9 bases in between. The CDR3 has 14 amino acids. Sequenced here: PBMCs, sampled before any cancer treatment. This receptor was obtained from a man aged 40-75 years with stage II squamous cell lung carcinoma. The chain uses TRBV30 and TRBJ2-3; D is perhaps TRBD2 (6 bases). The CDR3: CAWSSGTSTDTQYF. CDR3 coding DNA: TGTGCCTGGAGTTCCGGGACTAGCACAGATACGCAGTATTTT.